These T cell receptor beta chains were read from a single sample in a study of T cell changes during pregnancy in multiple sclerosis. The protocol was immunoSEQ multiplex PCR, while the TCRdb copy is restricted to in-frame clones and leaves out a portion. In the table there are over 45,000 clones, more than 85% of which are singletons. Sample: peripheral blood, taken in the third trimester of pregnancy. The receptors come from a female donor in good health, enrolled as a control in a pregnancy study. The CDR3 runs from the conserved cysteine through the conserved F or W. D genes are given only for firm matches. Not all rows give a size; the values are once, few, many and, for expanded clones, a class.

clone_size,d_call,v_call,j_call,cdr3_nt,cdr3_aa
-,TRBD2,TRBV4-3,TRBJ2-3,TGCGCCAGCAGCCAAGGTCTAGCGGGGGGGATAGTCACAGATACGCAGTATTTT,CASSQGLAGGIVTDTQYF
-,-,TRBV5-1,TRBJ2-7,TGCGCCAGCAGCTTGGTCCTAGGGAGCTACGAGCAGTACTTC,CASSLVLGSYEQYF
-,TRBD1,TRBV28,TRBJ1-2,TGTGCCAGCAGTTACTCCGACAGGGTGCACTATGGCTACACCTTC,CASSYSDRVHYGYTF
-,-,TRBV29-1,TRBJ2-5,TGCAGCGTCCGGGACTCATTCCAAGAGACCCAGTACTTC,CSVRDSFQETQYF
-,TRBD1,TRBV5-6,TRBJ1-1,TGTGCCAGCAGCCGGACAGGGCCTGAAGCTTTCTTT,CASSRTGPEAFF
-,-,TRBV7-6,TRBJ2-5,TGTGCCAGCAGCTTACCCCAGCAAGAGACCCAGTACTTC,CASSLPQQETQYF
-,TRBD1,TRBV4-1,TRBJ2-3,TGCGCCAGCAGCCTAGGGGGCAGCACAGATACGCAGTATTTT,CASSLGGSTDTQYF
-,TRBD2,TRBV6-1,TRBJ2-2,TGTGCCAGCAGTGAAGGGCTAGCGGGAGCCCACGGGGAGCTGTTTTTT,CASSEGLAGAHGELFF
few,-,TRBV5-1,TRBJ1-1,TGCGCCAGCAGACCAGGGACTGGGAACACTGAAGCTTTCTTT,CASRPGTGNTEAFF
-,TRBD2,TRBV29-1,TRBJ2-3,TGCAGTGCGCCACCGGGACTAGCGGGAGGGACAGATACGCAGTATTTT,CSAPPGLAGGTDTQYF
-,TRBD1,TRBV6-6,TRBJ1-1,TGTGCCAGCAGTCGGGACAGGGGGTTCATGAACACTGAAGCTTTCTTT,CASSRDRGFMNTEAFF
-,TRBD1,TRBV10-3,TRBJ2-1,TGTGCCATCAGTGAGTCTTTAGGGACAGGGGGTAACCATGAGCAGTTCTTC,CAISESLGTGGNHEQFF
-,TRBD2,TRBV6-5,TRBJ2-7,TGTGCCAGCAGTTACTCCGGGACTAGCGCGTACGAGCAGTACTTC,CASSYSGTSAYEQYF
-,TRBD1,TRBV2,TRBJ1-1,TGTGCCAGCAGGGCGACAGGGCCCACTGAAGCTTTCTTT,CASRATGPTEAFF
-,-,TRBV19,TRBJ2-1,TGTGCCAGTAAGTGGGCAGGATCCTACAATGAGCAGTTCTTC,CASKWAGSYNEQFF
-,-,TRBV4-3,TRBJ2-2,TGCGCCAGCAGCCAAGTCCCCCAGGGAGGAGGCGGGGAGCTGTTTTTT,CASSQVPQGGGGELFF
-,-,TRBV27,TRBJ2-3,TGTGCCAGCAAAAGAATAGGGCGGACTAGCACAGATACGCAGTATTTT,CASKRIGRTSTDTQYF
-,-,TRBV5-6,TRBJ2-1,TGTGCCAGCAGCAGCACTTCAGAGCAGTTCTTC,CASSSTSEQFF
-,TRBD1,TRBV13,TRBJ2-3,TGTGCCAGCAGCACAAGGACAGGGTACACAGATACGCAGTATTTT,CASSTRTGYTDTQYF
-,-,TRBV9,TRBJ2-3,TGTGCCAGCAGCCGCTCCGGTGGGCAGCTTACAGATACGCAGTATTTT,CASSRSGGQLTDTQYF
-,TRBD2,TRBV11-2,TRBJ2-7,TGTGCCAGCAGCTTGGGGACTAGCGGGAACTACGAGCAGTACTTC,CASSLGTSGNYEQYF
-,TRBD1,TRBV5-4,TRBJ2-2,TGTGCCAGCAGTTCCGGGACAGTGAACACCGGGGAGCTGTTTTTT,CASSSGTVNTGELFF
-,-,TRBV6-5,TRBJ1-1,TGTGCCAGCAGCCAAAGGGGGACTGAAGCTTTCTTT,CASSQRGTEAFF
-,-,TRBV15,TRBJ2-3,TGTGCCACCAGCTCAGGCGTATCGAACACAGATACGCAGTATTTT,CATSSGVSNTDTQYF